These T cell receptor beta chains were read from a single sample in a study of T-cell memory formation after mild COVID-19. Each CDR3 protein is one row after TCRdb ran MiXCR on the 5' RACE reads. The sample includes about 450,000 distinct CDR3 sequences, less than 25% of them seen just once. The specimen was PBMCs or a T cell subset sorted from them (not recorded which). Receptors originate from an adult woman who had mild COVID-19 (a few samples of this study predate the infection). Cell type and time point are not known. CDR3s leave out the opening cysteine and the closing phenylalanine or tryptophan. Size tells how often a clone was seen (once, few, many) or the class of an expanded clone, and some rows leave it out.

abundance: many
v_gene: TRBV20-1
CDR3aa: SARDRSGGTEQY

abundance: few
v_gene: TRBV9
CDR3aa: ASSVGSGSYEQY

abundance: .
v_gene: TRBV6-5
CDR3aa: ASSSRDFLWNEQF

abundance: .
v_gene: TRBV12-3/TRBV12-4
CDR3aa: ASSFTRGGNQPQH

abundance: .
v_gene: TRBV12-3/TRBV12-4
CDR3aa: ASSLSGRTEAF

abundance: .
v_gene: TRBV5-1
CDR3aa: ASSLAEGSRLSYEQY

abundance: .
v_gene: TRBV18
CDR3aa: ASSPPVTDTQY

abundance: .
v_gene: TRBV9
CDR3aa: ASSPGGGITGANVLT

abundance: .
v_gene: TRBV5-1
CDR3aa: ASRDGTQETQY

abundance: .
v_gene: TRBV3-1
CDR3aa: ASSQGSTGGEGYT

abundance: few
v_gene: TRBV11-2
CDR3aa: ASTQSTDTQY

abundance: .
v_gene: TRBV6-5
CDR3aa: ASSYSQGGTGELF

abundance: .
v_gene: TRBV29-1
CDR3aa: SVEVNRKQF

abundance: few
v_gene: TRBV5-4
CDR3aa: ASSLAGHSTGELF

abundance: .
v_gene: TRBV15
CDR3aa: ATSRDLGEGQPQH

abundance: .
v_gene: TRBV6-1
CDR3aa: ASNWDLAGNTIY